The source of this T cell receptor beta chain is a study of blood T cell repertoires in COVID-19. Study information: Samples taken during acute and convalescent COVID-19 were collected in the United States, Italy and Spain.

The table came from immunoSEQ multiplex PCR; TCRdb's copy has only in-frame clones and leaves some out. The table has hundreds of thousands of clones, around nine tenths seen once. Germline assignment: CDR1 KGHSH and CDR2 LQKENI. CDR3 length: 16 amino acids. The J segment lost 3 bases and the V segment lost 4 bases, leaving 9 bases of the junction unmatched. The cohort comprised adults aged about 18 to 100 years residing in 20 to 25 US areas. Participants were placed into cohorts based on the clinical history they reported. Donors in Cohort 3 who had recovered were those with two negative PCRs, healthcare professional clearance, or resolution of their symptoms.

The sequenced material came from PBMCs or T cells enriched from blood (not recorded which). The rearrangement joins TRBV18 to TRBJ1-5, with 7 positions matching TRBD1. This clonotype was sampled from a woman between 50 and 59 years old who had recovered from COVID-19. The CDR3 nucleotides are TGTGCCAGCTCACTAAACGACAGGGATGCCAATCAGCCCCAGCATTTT. As protein: CASSLNDRDANQPQHF.